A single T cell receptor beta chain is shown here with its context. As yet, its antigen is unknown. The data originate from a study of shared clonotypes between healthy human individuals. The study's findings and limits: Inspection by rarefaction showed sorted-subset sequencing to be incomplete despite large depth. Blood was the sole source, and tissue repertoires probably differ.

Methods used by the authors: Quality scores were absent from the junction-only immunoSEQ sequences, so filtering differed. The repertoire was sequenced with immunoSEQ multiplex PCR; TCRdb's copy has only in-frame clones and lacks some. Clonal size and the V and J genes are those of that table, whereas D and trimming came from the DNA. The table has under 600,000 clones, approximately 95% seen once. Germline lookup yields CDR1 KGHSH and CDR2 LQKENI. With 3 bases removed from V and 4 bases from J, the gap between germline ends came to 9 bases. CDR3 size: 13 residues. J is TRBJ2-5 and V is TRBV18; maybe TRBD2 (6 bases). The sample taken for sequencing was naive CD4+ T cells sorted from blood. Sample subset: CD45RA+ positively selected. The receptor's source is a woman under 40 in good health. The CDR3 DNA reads TGTGCCAGCTCACCGGCGGGGCGAGAGACCCAGTACTTC. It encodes CASSPAGRETQYF.